The present entry profiles one TCR beta chain with its context. This sample is part of a study of OX40 agonist ivuxolimab in advanced cancers. This CDR3 spans 10 amino acids. Germline CDR1 reads SNHLY; CDR2 reads FYNNEI. V lost 7 bases and J 7 bases, leaving 7 bases between the germline ends. Produced via immunoSEQ multiplex PCR; TCRdb's table is partial and in-frame only. The top ten hold roughly a quarter of the sample, which has 20,000 to 25,000 clones, 80% to 90% seen once. V usage is TRBV2 and J usage is TRBJ1-1, with D possibly being TRBD1 (6 bases). This clonotype originated in an adult with an advanced solid tumor such as melanoma, head and neck, liver or kidney cancer. The material was CD4+ or CD8+ T cells sorted from blood, obtained in a trial of the OX40 agonist ivuxolimab. CDR3 DNA: TGTGCCAGCATGGACAGTGAAGCTTTCTTT. It yields the protein CASMDSEAFF.